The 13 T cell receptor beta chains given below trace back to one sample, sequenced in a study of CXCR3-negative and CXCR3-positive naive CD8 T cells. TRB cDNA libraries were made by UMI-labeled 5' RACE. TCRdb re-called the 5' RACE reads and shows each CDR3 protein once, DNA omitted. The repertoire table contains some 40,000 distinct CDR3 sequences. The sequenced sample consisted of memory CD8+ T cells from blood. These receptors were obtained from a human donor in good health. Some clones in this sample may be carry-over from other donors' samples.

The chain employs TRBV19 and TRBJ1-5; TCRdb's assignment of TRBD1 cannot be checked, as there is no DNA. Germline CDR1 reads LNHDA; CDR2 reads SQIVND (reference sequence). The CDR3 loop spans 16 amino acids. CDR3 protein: CASSGQDLFSNQPQHF.

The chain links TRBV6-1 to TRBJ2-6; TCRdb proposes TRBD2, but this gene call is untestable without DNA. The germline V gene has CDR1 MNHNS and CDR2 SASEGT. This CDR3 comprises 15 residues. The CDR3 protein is CASRPWRAGANVLTF.

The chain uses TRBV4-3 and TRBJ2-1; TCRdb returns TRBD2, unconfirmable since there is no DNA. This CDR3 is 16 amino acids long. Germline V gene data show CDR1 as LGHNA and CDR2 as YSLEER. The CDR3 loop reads CASSARTSGDVNEQFF.

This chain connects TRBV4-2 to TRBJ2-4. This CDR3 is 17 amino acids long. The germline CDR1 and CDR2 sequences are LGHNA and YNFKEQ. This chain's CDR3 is CASSQAYDRVAKNIQYF.

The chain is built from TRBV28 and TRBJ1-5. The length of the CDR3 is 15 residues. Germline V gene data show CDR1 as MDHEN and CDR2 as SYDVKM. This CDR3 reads CASSLGVAGNQPQHF.

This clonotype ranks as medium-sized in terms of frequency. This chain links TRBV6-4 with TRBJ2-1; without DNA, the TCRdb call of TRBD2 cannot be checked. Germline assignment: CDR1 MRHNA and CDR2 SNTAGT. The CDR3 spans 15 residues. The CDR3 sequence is CASSSTSGGNNEQFF.

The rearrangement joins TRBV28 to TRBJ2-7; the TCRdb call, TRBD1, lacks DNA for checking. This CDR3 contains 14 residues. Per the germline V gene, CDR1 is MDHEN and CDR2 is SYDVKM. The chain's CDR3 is CASSGTGTIDEQYF.

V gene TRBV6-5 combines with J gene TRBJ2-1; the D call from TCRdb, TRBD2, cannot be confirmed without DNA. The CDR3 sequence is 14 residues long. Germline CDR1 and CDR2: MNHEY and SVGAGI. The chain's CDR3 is CASRDRASFNEQFF.

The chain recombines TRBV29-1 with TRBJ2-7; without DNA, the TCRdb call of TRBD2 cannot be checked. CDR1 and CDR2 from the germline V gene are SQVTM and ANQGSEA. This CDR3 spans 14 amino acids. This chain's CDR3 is CSVVAGGTPGEQYF.

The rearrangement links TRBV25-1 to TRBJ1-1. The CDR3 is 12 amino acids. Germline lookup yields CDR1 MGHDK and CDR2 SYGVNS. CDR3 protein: CASSEVGVEAFF.

CDR3 sequence reads: CSVEWLAGYEQYF. V and J are TRBV29-1 and TRBJ2-7; without DNA, the TCRdb call of TRBD2 cannot be checked. Germline CDR1 and CDR2: SQVTM and ANQGSEA. The CDR3 length is 13 residues.

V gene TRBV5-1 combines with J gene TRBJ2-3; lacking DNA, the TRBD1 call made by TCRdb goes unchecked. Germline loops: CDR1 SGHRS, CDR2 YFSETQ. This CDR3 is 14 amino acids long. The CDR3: CASSLRQGADTQYF.

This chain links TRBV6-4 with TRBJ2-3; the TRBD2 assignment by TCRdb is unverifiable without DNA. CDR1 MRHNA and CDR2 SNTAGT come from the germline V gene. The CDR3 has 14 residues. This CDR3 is CASSPGLGTDTQYF.